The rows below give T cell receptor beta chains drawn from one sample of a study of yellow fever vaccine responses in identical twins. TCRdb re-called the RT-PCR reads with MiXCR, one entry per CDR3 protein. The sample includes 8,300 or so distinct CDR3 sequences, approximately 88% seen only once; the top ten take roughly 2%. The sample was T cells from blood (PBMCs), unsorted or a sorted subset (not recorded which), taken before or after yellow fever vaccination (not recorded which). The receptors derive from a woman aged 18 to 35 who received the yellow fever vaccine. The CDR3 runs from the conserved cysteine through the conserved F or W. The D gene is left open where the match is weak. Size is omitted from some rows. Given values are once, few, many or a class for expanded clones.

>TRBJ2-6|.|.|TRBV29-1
CSVRGSGANVLTF
TGCAGCGTTCGGGGCTCTGGGGCCAACGTCCTGACTTTC
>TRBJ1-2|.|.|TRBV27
CASSQNAARIGGYTF
TGTGCCAGCAGCCAGAACGCGGCTAGGATTGGGGGCTACACCTTC
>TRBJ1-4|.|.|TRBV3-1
CASSQGEKLFF
TGTGCCAGCAGCCAAGGTGAAAAACTGTTTTTT
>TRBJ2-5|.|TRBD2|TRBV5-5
CASRLGLYQETQYF
TGTGCCAGCAGATTGGGACTATATCAAGAGACCCAGTACTTC
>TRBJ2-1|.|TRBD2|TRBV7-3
CASSRLAGGGRKNNEQFF
TGTGCCAGCAGTAGACTAGCGGGAGGGGGGAGAAAAAACAATGAGCAGTTCTTC
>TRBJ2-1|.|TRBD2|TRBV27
CASSTRSGTSGYNEQFF
TGTGCCAGCAGTACCCGATCTGGGACTAGCGGATACAATGAGCAGTTCTTC
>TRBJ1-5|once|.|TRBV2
CASSGSGNQPQHF
TGTGCCAGCAGTGGCTCGGGCAATCAGCCCCAGCATTTT
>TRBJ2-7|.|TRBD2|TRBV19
CASSIASGSVGYEQYF
TGTGCCAGTAGTATAGCTAGCGGGAGTGTGGGGTACGAGCAGTACTTC
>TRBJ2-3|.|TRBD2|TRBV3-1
CASSPRLATDTQYF
TGTGCCAGCAGCCCTAGACTAGCTACAGATACGCAGTATTTT
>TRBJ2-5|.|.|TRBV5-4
CASSCIKTQYF
TGTGCCAGCAGCTGTATAAAGACCCAGTACTTC
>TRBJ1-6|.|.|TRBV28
CASTRGGDSPLHF
TGTGCCAGCACCCGAGGTGGGGATTCACCCCTCCACTTT
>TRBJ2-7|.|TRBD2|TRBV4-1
CASSLSGASSYEQYF
TGCGCCAGCAGCTTAAGCGGGGCTAGCTCCTACGAGCAGTACTTC
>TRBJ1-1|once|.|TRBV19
CASSNVGVGTEAFF
TGTGCCTCCTCGAACGTAGGGGTTGGCACTGAAGCTTTCTTT
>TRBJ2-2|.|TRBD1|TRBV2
CASRGQGSGTGELFF
TGTGCCAGCAGGGGACAGGGAAGTGGCACCGGGGAGCTGTTTTTT
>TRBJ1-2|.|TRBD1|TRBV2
CARTGGAGGYTF
TGTGCCCGCACAGGGGGCGCCGGGGGCTACACCTTC
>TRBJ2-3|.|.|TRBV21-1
CASSKDPGQGPYTQYF
TGTGCCAGCAGCAAAGATCCGGGACAGGGTCCATATACGCAGTATTTT
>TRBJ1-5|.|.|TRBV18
CASSPGTGNQPQHF
TGTGCCAGCTCCCCTGGAACGGGCAATCAGCCCCAGCATTTT
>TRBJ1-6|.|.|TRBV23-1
CASSQSGRGNSPLHF
TGCGCCAGCAGTCAATCGGGAAGGGGTAATTCACCCCTCCACTTT
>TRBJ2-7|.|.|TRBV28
CASGGWGYEQYF
TGTGCCAGCGGAGGTTGGGGATACGAGCAGTACTTC
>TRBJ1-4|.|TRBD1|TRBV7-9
CASTPGGRGYEKLFF
TGTGCCAGCACCCCAGGGGGGCGAGGGTATGAAAAACTGTTTTTT
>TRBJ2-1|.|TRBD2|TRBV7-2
CASSIQAGSSYNEQFF
TGTGCCAGCAGCATACAAGCGGGGAGCTCCTACAATGAGCAGTTCTTC
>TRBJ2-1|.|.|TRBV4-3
CASSPGVADYNEQFF
TGCGCCAGCAGCCCCGGGGTAGCGGACTACAATGAGCAGTTCTTC
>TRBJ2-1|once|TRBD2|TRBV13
CASSFTRLAGMEFF
TGTGCCAGCAGTTTTACGAGACTAGCGGGGATGGAGTTCTTC
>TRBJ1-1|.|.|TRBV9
CASSASLGTEAFF
TGTGCCAGCAGCGCGTCACTGGGCACTGAAGCTTTCTTT
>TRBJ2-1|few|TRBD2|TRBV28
CASSLGGLAGNEQFF
TGTGCCAGCAGTTTGGGGGGACTAGCGGGTAATGAGCAGTTCTTC
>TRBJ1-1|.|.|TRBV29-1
CSVEGSIASEAFF
TGCAGCGTCGAGGGGTCCATAGCGTCCGAAGCTTTCTTT
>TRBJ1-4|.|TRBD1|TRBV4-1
CASGTGLAAGEKLFF
TGCGCCAGCGGGACAGGTCTTGCCGCCGGTGAAAAACTGTTTTTT
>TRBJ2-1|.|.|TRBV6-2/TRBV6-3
CASSYGVSYNEQFF
TGTGCCAGCAGTTACGGGGTGTCCTACAATGAGCAGTTCTTC
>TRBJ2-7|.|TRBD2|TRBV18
CASSPTLAGATPYEQYF
TGTGCCAGCTCACCTACCTTAGCGGGAGCGACCCCCTACGAGCAGTACTTC
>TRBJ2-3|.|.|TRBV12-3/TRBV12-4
CASRPGVLVDTQYF
TGTGCCAGCAGGCCAGGGGTTTTGGTCGATACGCAGTATTTT
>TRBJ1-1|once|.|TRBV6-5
CASSYSAQGTEAFF
TGTGCCAGCAGTTACTCGGCCCAGGGGACTGAAGCTTTCTTT
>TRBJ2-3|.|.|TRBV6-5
CASSYSTSGTTDTQYF
TGTGCCAGCAGTTACTCGACCAGTGGGACCACAGATACGCAGTATTTT
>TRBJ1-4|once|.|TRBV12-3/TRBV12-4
CASSPFGQKEKLFF
TGTGCCAGCTCCCCTTTCGGTCAGAAAGAAAAACTGTTTTTT
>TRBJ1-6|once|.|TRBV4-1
CASSPEGDKNSPLHF
TGCGCCAGCAGCCCCGAGGGGGATAAAAATTCACCCCTCCACTTT
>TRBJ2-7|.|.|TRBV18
CASSRFGGETAYEQCF
TGTGCCAGCTCACGTTTCGGCGGGGAGACAGCCTACGAGCAGTGCTTC
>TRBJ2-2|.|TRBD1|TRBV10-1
CASSTGTANTGELFF
TGCGCCAGCAGTACCGGGACAGCGAACACCGGGGAGCTGTTTTTT
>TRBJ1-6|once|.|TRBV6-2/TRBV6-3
CASTYGSVNSPLHF
TGTGCCAGCACTTACGGGTCCGTGAATTCACCCCTCCACTTT
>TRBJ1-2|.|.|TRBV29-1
CSVAATTNYGYTF
TGCAGCGTTGCGGCCACCACTAACTATGGCTACACCTTC
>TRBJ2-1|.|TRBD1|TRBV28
CATDRDRGYNEQFF
TGTGCCACCGACCGGGACAGAGGGTACAATGAGCAGTTCTTC
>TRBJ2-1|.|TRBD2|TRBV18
CASSRGTSGIHSSYNEQFF
TGTGCCAGCTCACGGGGGACTAGCGGGATTCATTCCTCCTACAATGAGCAGTTCTTC
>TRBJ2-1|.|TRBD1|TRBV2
CASSRQGNEQFF
TGTGCCAGCAGTCGACAGGGTAATGAGCAGTTCTTC
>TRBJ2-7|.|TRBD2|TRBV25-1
CASGLTSGRHEQYF
TGTGCCAGCGGCCTGACTAGCGGGAGACACGAGCAGTACTTC
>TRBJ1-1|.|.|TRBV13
CASSPRTVMYVTEAFF
TGTGCCAGCAGCCCAAGGACAGTTATGTACGTCACTGAAGCTTTCTTT
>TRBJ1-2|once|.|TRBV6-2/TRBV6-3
CASSYSYLYGYTF
TGTGCCAGCAGTTACTCGTACCTATATGGCTACACCTTC
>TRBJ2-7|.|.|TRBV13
CASRLSGTNSYEQYF
TGTGCCAGCAGGCTAAGCGGAACTAACTCCTACGAGCAGTACTTC
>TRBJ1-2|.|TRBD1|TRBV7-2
CASSLVNRGRGYTF
TGTGCCAGCAGCTTAGTTAACAGGGGGCGAGGCTACACCTTC
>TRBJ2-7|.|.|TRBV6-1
CASSTRTTTPYEQYF
TGTGCCAGCAGTACCCGGACTACTACCCCCTACGAGCAGTACTTC
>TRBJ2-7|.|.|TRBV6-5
CASSYYQGSYEQYF
TGTGCCAGCAGTTACTACCAGGGCTCCTACGAGCAGTACTTC
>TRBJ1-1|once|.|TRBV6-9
CASSYRGTSNTEAFF
TGTGCCAGCAGTTATCGCGGGACATCAAACACTGAAGCTTTCTTT
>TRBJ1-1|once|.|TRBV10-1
CASRHTENTEAFF
TGCGCCAGCAGGCATACAGAAAACACTGAAGCTTTCTTT
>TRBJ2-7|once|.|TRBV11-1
CASSTNPYEQYF
TGTGCCAGCAGCACCAACCCCTACGAGCAGTACTTC
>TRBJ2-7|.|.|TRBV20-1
CSARGVSYEQYF
TGCAGTGCTAGAGGAGTTTCCTACGAGCAGTACTTC